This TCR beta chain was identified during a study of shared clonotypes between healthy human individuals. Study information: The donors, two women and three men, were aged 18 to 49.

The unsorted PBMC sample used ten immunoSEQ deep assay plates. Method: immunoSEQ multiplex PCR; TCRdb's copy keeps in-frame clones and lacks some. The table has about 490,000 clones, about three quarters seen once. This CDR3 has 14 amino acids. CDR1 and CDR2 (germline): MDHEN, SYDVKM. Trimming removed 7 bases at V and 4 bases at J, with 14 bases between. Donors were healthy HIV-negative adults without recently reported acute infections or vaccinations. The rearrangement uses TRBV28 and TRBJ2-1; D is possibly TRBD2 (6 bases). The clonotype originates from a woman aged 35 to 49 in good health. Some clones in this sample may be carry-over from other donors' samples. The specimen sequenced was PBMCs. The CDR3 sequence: CASTPGLRYNEQFF. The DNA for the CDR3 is TGTGCCAGCACTCCGGGACTTCGGTACAATGAGCAGTTCTTC. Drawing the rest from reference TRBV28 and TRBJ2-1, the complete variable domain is DVKVTQSSRYLVKRTGEKVFLECVQDMDHENMFWYRQDPGLGLRLIYFSYDVKMKEKGDIPEGYSVSREKKERFSLILESASTNQTSMYLCASTPGLRYNEQFFGPGTRLTVL.